The 20 T cell receptor beta chains presented below share a single source sample, sequenced in a study of molecular identifiers for immune sequencing clone quantification. TCRdb independently ran MiXCR on the PCR reads; one entry per CDR3 protein. The sample holds more than 450,000 distinct CDR3 sequences, about 22% seen once. The sequenced sample was naive CD8+ T cells from blood, with Jurkat cell RNA spiked in. Subset denoted: FACS-sorted CD8+CD4-CCR7+CD45RA+ naive T cells. These receptors all stem from a human donor in good health. Some libraries in this study had Jurkat cell RNA spiked in.

The table lists this clonotype with many counts. The chain combines TRBV5-6 with TRBJ2-4, with D possibly being TRBD2 (6 bases). The CDR3 is made up of 18 amino acids. The germline V and J ends were trimmed by 0 bases and 5 bases, with 21 bases remaining between them. The V gene's germline CDR1 is SGHDT and CDR2 YYEEEE. CDR3 residues: CASSLANTRGLLENIQYF. Written as DNA, the CDR3 is TGTGCCAGCAGCTTGGCCAATACGCGGGGCCTTTTAGAAAACATTCAGTACTTC.

The chain is built from TRBV15 and TRBJ2-1, with D perhaps TRBD2 (5 bases). Germline-derived CDR1 and CDR2 are LNHNV and YYDKDF (reference sequence). Deletions cut 3 bases from V and 0 bases from J, with 9 bases between. The CDR3 covers 15 residues. The CDR3 loop is CATSSRTSSYNEQFF. CDR3 bases: TGTGCCACCAGCAGTAGAACTAGCTCCTACAATGAGCAGTTCTTC.

The chain uses TRBV12-3 or TRBV12-4 and TRBJ2-3; D remains ambiguous. The V end lost 5 bases, the J end lost 7 bases, and 13 bases lay between the germline ends. This CDR3 is built from 13 residues. This CDR3 is CASSDWGANTQYF. CDR3 coding DNA: TGTGCCAGCAGTGACTGGGGTGCAAATACGCAGTATTTT.

As concerns this clonotype: A single base separates this from a much larger clone, so it may be a read error. The rearrangement links TRBV12-3 or TRBV12-4 to TRBJ2-1; the D is unclear. The CDR3 consists of 14 residues. The CDR3 loop is CAGSLSQKNNEQFF. CDR3 nucleotide sequence: TGTGCCGGCAGTTTAAGTCAGAAAAACAATGAGCAGTTCTTC.

Concerning this clonotype itself: Being one base from a much bigger clone, this may be a read error. V gene TRBV5-3 combines with J gene TRBJ2-7, with TRBD2 as a possible D gene (7 bases). TRBV5-3 is marked as an open reading frame, function uncertain. Trimming left V 8 bases short and J 3 bases short, with 15 bases between. The CDR3 consists of 13 residues. CDR3 in amino acids: CASSPRGLYEQYF. In nucleotides, the CDR3 is TGTGCCAGCAGCCCGCGGGGGCTCTACGAGCAGTACTTC.

This clonotype has a handful of counts. The gene calls are TRBV11-2 and TRBJ2-2; D may match TRBD1 or TRBD2 (6 bases each). Trimming took off 5 bases at V and 13 bases at J, with 26 bases between the two ends. Germline values: CDR1 SGHAT, CDR2 FQNNGV. This CDR3 region has 16 residues. CDR3: CASSKDVAPRGVGLFF. The CDR3 DNA reads as TGTGCCAGCAGCAAAGACGTGGCTCCGAGGGGGGTGGGGCTGTTTTTT.

As regards this clonotype: Sequence at one end of the junction differs from germline and may be a read error. CDR3 DNA: TGTGCCAGCAGTTTTTGGGTGTCCTACAATGTGCAGTTCTTC. The encoded protein is CASSFWVSYNVQFF. The J gene is TRBJ2-1, the V gene TRBV6-2 or TRBV6-3, with no clear D. In germline, CDR1 is MNHEY, CDR2 SVGEGT. The CDR3 is made up of 14 amino acids.

This clonotype has more than one count but fewer than ten. The CDR3 is CASSESWTGKATEAFF. The CDR3 DNA reads TGTGCCAGCAGTGAAAGCTGGACAGGGAAAGCTACTGAAGCTTTCTTT. The chain joins TRBV2 to TRBJ1-1; 8 bases agree with TRBD1. CDR3 length: 16 amino acids. V was pared by 2 bases and J by 5 bases, with 10 bases of the junction left unmatched. Germline CDR1 is SNHLY and CDR2 is FYNNEI.

The chain carries TRBV7-9 and TRBJ2-1; 10 nucleotides agree with TRBD1. Germline-derived CDR1 and CDR2 are SEHNR and FQNEAQ (reference sequence). CDR3 length: 17 residues. With V trimmed by 4 bases and J by 5 bases, 11 bases remained unmatched. CDR3 in amino acids: CASSSFSGTGEDNEQFF. DNA of the CDR3: TGTGCCAGCAGCTCCTTCTCCGGGACAGGGGAAGACAATGAGCAGTTCTTC. Together with reference TRBV7-9 and TRBJ2-1, the CDR3 gives the full variable domain: DTGVSQNPRHKITKRGQNVTFRCDPISEHNRLYWYRQTLGQGPEFLTYFQNEAQLEKSRLLSDRFSAERPKGSFSTLEIQRTEQGDSAMYLCASSSFSGTGEDNEQFFGPGTRLTVL.

This clonotype came up many times. The rearrangement uses TRBV5-1 and TRBJ2-7; 7 bases are a match to TRBD2. This CDR3 spans 14 amino acids. J lost 2 bases, V lost 4 bases, and 6 bases had no gene match. The germline V gene has CDR1 SGHRS and CDR2 YFSETQ. The DNA for the CDR3 is TGCGCCAGCAGCCCGATAGCGGGCGCCTACGAGCAGTACTTC. Translation gives CASSPIAGAYEQYF.

A note on this clonotype: A much larger clonotype is one base distant, so this may be a read error. This chain connects TRBV10-3 to TRBJ2-7, with D tentatively TRBD1 (5 bases). CDR1 and CDR2 (germline): ENHRY, SYGVKD. This CDR3 is 15 amino acids long. V dropped 2 bases and J dropped 6 bases, with 17 bases sitting between them. The CDR3 here is CAISEPIVEGAEQYF. CDR3 coding DNA: TGTGCCATCAGTGAGCCGATAGTTGAAGGGGCCGAGCAGTACTTC.

On this clonotype itself: At one of its ends the junction is not consistent with the germline gene, which may arise from a read error. The J gene is TRBJ1-1, the V gene TRBV12-3 or TRBV12-4; 9 bases fit TRBD1. The CDR3 extends over 18 amino acids. CDR3 amino acids: CASRGGGQGRQLNTEASF. The CDR3 nucleotides are TGTGCCAGCAGGGGCGGTGGACAGGGGCGCCAATTGAACACTGAAGCTTCCTTT.

This clonotype was detected ten times or more. CDR3 residues: CASSPAGFTYEQYF. DNA for the CDR3: TGTGCCAGCAGCCCGGCCGGGTTCACCTACGAGCAGTACTTC. This rearrangement joins TRBV7-6 to TRBJ2-7; no definite D call. The CDR3 covers 14 residues. Germline CDR1 SGHVS, CDR2 FNYEAQ. V lost 5 bases, J lost 2 bases, and 13 bases lay in between. Supplemented by reference TRBV7-6 and TRBJ2-7, the full variable domain reads GAGVSQSPRYKVTKRGQDVALRCDPISGHVSLYWYRQALGQGPEFLTYFNYEAQQDKSGLPNDRFSAERPEGSISTLTIQRTEQRDSAMYRCASSPAGFTYEQYFGPGTRLTVT.

The chain links TRBV10-1 to TRBJ2-7; the match to TRBD1 covers 9 bases. Germline V gene lookup returns CDR1 WNHNN and CDR2 SYGVQD (reference sequence). The CDR3 spans 14 residues. J gave up 6 bases and V 5 bases, and 8 bases lay outside the gene matches. CDR3 amino acids: CASSQGTGKSEQYF. CDR3 DNA sequence: TGCGCCAGCAGTCAAGGGACAGGGAAATCCGAGCAGTACTTC.

This clonotype was counted a few times. The chain is built from TRBV2 and TRBJ2-7; perhaps TRBD1 as D (6 bases). The germline V gene has CDR1 SNHLY and CDR2 FYNNEI. The CDR3 has 14 residues. Trimming took 7 bases from V and 5 from J, leaving 18 bases between them. Here the CDR3 reads CASNQRGSVNEQYF. The DNA of the CDR3 is TGTGCCAGCAACCAAAGGGGGTCAGTCAACGAGCAGTACTTC.

The chain has TRBV9 and TRBJ2-7, with D possibly being TRBD2 (6 bases). Between the trimmed V and J ends, which lost 4 bases and 0 bases, there was a span of 14 bases. This CDR3 spans 15 amino acids. Germline V CDR1 and CDR2: SGDLS, YYNGEE. This chain's CDR3 is CASSPWDSPSYEQYF. CDR3 nucleotide sequence: TGTGCCAGCAGCCCCTGGGACTCCCCCTCCTACGAGCAGTACTTC.

A few counts support this clonotype. At one of its ends the junction is not consistent with the germline gene, which may arise from a read error. V usage is TRBV28 and J usage is TRBJ2-1; D is ambiguous. This CDR3 comprises 14 residues. Per the germline V gene, CDR1 is MDHEN and CDR2 is SYDVKM. DNA of the CDR3: TGTGCCAGCAGTTTCCCGGAGATCCTCAATGAGCAGCTCTTC. Translating gives CASSFPEILNEQLF. Drawing the rest from reference TRBV28 and TRBJ2-1, the complete variable domain is DVKVTQSSRYLVKRTGEKVFLECVQDMDHENMFWYRQDPGLGLRLIYFSYDVKMKEKGDIPEGYSVSREKKERFSLILESASTNQTSMYLCASSFPEILNEQLFGPGTRLTVL.

This clonotype was seen at least ten times. This chain connects TRBV20-1 to TRBJ2-7; TRBD2 aligns across 7 bases. This CDR3 contains 15 residues. CDR1 is DFQATT, CDR2 SNEGSKA, per germline (reference sequence). Trimming at V came to 0 bases and at J to 3 bases, leaving 8 bases not matched to a gene. CDR3 protein: CSARDTSRGVYEQYF. The CDR3 DNA follows: TGCAGTGCTAGAGATACGTCCCGGGGGGTCTACGAGCAGTACTTC.

This clonotype appeared a few times. V and J are TRBV12-3 or TRBV12-4 and TRBJ2-3, with 10 bases aligning to TRBD2. The CDR3 length is 17 residues. After removal of 6 bases from V and 6 bases from J, the junction contained 15 bases not matched to a gene. The CDR3 sequence is CASSIIVGLAEMDTQYF. The CDR3 DNA follows: TGTGCCAGCAGCATTATAGTCGGACTAGCGGAAATGGATACGCAGTATTTT.

This clonotype was counted only a few times. The chain combines TRBV10-3 with TRBJ2-7; maybe TRBD2 (6 bases). The germline V gene has CDR1 ENHRY and CDR2 SYGVKD. With 6 bases removed from V and 2 bases from J, the gap between germline ends came to 8 bases. The CDR3 contains 12 residues. The CDR3, as DNA: TGTGCCATCAGCCGGGAGACCTACGAGCAGTACTTC. Its protein is CAISRETYEQYF.